Only one count was recorded for the clone carrying this TCR beta chain. The sample belongs to a study of blood T cell repertoires in COVID-19. Study background: Samples of COVID-19 (acute and convalescent) were obtained from the United States, Italy and Spain. PBMCs, B-cell-depleted T cells, or T cells provided the cDNA or gDNA that made up the material.

How the authors handled the data: Amplification from reference gene primers served as the basis for estimated nucleated cell counts. Some clones are missing from TCRdb's copy, which holds only in-frame ones; the method was immunoSEQ multiplex PCR. The V and J calls and clone size come from that table; D and trimming were worked out from the DNA. The sample lists 60,000 or so clones, roughly 80% occurring once. V dropped 5 bases and J dropped 9; count of bases not matched to a gene: 13. The CDR3 covers 16 residues. Germline V gives CDR1 SGHVS, CDR2 FNYEAQ. This clonotype was sampled from a man between 60 and 75 years old with acute or convalescent COVID-19. J is TRBJ2-1 and V is TRBV7-6; the match to TRBD2 covers 10 bases. Specimen: peripheral blood. The CDR3 nucleotides read TGTGCCAGCAGCCCGGGCGGAGCGGGGGGGCATGGTGAGCAGTTCTTC. The encoded protein is CASSPGGAGGHGEQFF.